The source of this T cell receptor beta chain is a study of blood T cells in healthy people across ages. A second PCR of 7 to 11 cycles used a sample-barcoded 5' primer and a J-beta primer mix. MiXCR was run by TCRdb on the 5' RACE reads, yielding one entry per CDR3 protein. The table has more than 600,000 distinct CDR3 sequences, more than 20% seen once. This CDR3 comprises 15 residues. Germline CDR1 is LNHNV and CDR2 is YYDKDF (reference sequence). V was pared by 3 bases and J by 6 bases, with 3 bases of the junction left unmatched. Another study also made use of these data, one on T cells of mothers and their children. That source adds: The second PCR's M1S primer added sample barcodes and 2-4 random nucleotides.

The sequence was obtained from a boy aged 10-17 years in good health. V is TRBV15 and J is TRBJ2-1, with TRBD1 matching 12 bases. The specimen sequenced was blood. CDR3 region: CATSRSGQGANEQFF. CDR3 coding DNA: TGTGCCACCAGCAGGTCGGGACAGGGGGCCAATGAGCAGTTCTTC.